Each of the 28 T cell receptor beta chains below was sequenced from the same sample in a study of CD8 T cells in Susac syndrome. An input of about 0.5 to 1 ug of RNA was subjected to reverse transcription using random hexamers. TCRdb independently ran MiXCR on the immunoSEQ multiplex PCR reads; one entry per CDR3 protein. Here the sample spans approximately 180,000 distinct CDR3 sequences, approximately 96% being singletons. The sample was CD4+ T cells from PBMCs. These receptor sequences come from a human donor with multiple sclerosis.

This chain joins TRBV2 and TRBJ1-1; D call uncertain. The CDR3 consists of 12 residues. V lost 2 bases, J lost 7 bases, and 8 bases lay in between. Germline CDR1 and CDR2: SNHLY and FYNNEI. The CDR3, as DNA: TGTGCCAGCAGTGAACGCCGAGGTGAAGCTTTCTTT. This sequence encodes CASSERRGEAFF.

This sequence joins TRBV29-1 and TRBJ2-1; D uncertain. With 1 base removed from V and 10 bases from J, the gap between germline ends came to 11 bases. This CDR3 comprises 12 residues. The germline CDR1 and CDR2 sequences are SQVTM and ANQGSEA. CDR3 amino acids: CSVEGLTDEQFF. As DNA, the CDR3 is TGCAGCGTTGAAGGACTTACGGACGAGCAGTTCTTC.

The CDR3 here is CASSFPGSHEQYF. CDR3 nucleotide sequence: TGTGCCAGCAGTTTTCCAGGGTCACACGAGCAGTACTTC. J is TRBJ2-7 and V is TRBV27; D is perhaps TRBD1 (5 bases). In germline, CDR1 is MNHEY, CDR2 SMNVEV (reference sequence). V was clipped by 3 bases and J by 5 bases, with 11 bases between them. CDR3 length: 13 amino acids.

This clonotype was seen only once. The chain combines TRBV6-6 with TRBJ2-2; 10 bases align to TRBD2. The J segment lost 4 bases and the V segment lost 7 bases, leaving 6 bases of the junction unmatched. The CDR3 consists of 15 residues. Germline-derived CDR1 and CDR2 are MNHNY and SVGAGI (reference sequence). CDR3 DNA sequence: TGTGCCAGCAAGGAGAGCGGGGGGGCCACCGGGGAGCTGTTTTTT. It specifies CASKESGGATGELFF.

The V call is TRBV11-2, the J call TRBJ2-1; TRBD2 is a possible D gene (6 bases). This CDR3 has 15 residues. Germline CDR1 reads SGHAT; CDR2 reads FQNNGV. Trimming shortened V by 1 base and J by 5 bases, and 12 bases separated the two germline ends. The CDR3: CASSLAVTSNNEQFF. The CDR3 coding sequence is TGTGCCAGCAGCTTAGCCGTGACTAGTAACAATGAGCAGTTCTTC. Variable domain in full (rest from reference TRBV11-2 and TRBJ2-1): EAGVAQSPRYKIIEKRQSVAFWCNPISGHATLYWYQQILGQGPKLLIQFQNNGVVDDSQLPKDRFSAERLKGVDSTLKIQPAKLEDSAVYLCASSLAVTSNNEQFFGPGTRLTVL.

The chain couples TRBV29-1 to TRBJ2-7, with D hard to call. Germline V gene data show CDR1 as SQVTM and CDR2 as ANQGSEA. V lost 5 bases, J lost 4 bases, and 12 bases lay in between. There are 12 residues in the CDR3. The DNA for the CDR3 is TGCAGCGTTTACGGACCGATGTACGAGCAGTACTTC. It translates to CSVYGPMYEQYF.

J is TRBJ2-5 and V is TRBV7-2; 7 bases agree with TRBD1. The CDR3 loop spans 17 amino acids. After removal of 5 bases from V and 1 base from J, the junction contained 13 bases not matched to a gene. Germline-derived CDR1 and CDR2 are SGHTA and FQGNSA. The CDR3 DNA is TGTGCCAGCAGCGACGGGTCGACAGGGAAGGTCCAAGAGACCCAGTACTTC. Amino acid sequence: CASSDGSTGKVQETQYF.

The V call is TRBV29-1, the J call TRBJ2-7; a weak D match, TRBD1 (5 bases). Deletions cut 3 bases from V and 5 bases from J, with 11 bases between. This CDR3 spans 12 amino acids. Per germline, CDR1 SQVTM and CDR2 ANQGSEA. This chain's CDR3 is CSVDQGRDEQYF. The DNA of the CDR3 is TGCAGCGTTGATCAGGGTAGGGACGAGCAGTACTTC.

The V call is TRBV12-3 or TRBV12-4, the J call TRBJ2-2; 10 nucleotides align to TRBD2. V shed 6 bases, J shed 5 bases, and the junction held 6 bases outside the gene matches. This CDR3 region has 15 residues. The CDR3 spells CASSLRGLATGELFF. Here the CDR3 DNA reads TGTGCCAGCAGCCTGAGGGGACTAGCGACCGGGGAGCTGTTTTTT.

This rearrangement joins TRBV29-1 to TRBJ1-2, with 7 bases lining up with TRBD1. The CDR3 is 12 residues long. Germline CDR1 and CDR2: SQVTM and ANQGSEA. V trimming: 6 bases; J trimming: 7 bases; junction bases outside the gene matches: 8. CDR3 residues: CSVGRGEAGYTF. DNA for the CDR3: TGCAGCGTGGGCAGGGGGGAGGCTGGCTACACCTTC.

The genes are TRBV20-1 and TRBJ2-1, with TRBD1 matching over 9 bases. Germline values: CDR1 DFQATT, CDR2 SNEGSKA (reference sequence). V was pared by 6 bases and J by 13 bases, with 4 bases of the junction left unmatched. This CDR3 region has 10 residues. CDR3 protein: CSATDRGQFF. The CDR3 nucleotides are TGCAGTGCAACGGACAGGGGCCAGTTCTTC.

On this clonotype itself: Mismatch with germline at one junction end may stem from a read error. DNA of the CDR3: TGCAGCGTTAAAGAGGGGGGTAGAGGCTTCGATACCGGGGAGCTGTTTTTT. Its protein is CSVKEGGRGFDTGELFF. The J gene is TRBJ2-2, the V gene TRBV29-1; the D gene could be TRBD1 or TRBD2 (6 bases each). This CDR3 is built from 17 residues. CDR1 is SQVTM and CDR2 is ANQGSEA in the germline V gene.

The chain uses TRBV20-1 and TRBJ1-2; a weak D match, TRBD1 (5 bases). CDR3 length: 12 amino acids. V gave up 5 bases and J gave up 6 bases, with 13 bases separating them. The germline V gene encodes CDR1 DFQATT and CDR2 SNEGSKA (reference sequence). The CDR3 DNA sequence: TGCAGTGCTCGGGACTTGGGGCATGGCTACACCTTC. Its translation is CSARDLGHGYTF.

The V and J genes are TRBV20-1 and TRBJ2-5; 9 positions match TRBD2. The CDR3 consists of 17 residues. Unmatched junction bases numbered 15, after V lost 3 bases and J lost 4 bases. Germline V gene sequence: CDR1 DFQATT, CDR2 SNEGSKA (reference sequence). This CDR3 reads CSASGLAGRKGLETQYF. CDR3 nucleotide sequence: TGCAGTGCTAGCGGTCTAGCGGGGCGGAAAGGGTTAGAGACCCAGTACTTC.

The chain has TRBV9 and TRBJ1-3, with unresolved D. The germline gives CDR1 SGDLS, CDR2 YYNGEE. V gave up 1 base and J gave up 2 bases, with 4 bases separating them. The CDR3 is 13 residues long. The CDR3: CASSVKPGNTIYF. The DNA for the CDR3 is TGTGCCAGCAGCGTAAAGCCTGGAAACACCATATATTTT.

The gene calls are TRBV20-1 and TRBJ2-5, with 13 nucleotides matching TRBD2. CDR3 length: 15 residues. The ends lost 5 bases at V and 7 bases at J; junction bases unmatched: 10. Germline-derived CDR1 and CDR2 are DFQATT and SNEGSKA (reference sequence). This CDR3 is CSAGGLAGVLGTQYF. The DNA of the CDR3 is TGCAGTGCTGGCGGACTAGCGGGGGTGTTGGGGACCCAGTACTTC.

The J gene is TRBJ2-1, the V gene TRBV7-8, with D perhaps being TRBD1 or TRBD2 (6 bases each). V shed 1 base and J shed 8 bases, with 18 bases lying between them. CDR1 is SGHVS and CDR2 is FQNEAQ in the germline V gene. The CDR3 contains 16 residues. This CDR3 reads CASSLVGGLIIDEQFF. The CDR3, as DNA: TGTGCCAGCAGCTTAGTAGGGGGACTGATCATTGATGAGCAGTTCTTC. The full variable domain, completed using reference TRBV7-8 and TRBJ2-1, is GAGVSQSPRYKVAKRGQDVALRCDPISGHVSLFWYQQALGQGPEFLTYFQNEAQLDKSGLPSDRFFAERPEGSVSTLKIQRTQQEDSAVYLCASSLVGGLIIDEQFFGPGTRLTVL.

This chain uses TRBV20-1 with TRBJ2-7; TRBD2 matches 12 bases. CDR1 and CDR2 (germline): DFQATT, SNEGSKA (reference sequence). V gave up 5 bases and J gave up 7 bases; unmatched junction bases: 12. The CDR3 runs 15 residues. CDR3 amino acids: CSALLGLAGGLEQYF. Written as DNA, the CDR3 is TGCAGTGCTCTCCTTGGGCTAGCGGGGGGGCTTGAGCAGTACTTC.

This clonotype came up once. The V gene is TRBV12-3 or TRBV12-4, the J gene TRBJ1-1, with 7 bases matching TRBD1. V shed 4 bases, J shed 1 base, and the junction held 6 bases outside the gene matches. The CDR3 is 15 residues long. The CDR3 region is CASSSRQGGNTEAFF. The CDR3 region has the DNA TGTGCCAGCAGTTCAAGACAGGGTGGGAACACTGAAGCTTTCTTT.

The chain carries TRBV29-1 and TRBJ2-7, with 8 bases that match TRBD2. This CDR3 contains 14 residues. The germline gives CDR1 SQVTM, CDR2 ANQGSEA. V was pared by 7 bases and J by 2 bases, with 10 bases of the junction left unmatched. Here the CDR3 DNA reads TGCAGCGCCGTTGGACTAGCATCGACCTACGAGCAGTACTTC. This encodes CSAVGLASTYEQYF.

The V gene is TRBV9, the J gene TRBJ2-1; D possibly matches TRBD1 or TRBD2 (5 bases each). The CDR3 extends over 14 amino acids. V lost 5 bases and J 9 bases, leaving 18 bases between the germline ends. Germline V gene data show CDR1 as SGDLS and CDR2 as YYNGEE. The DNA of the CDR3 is TGTGCCAGCAGTAGCAAAGGGGTGGCGGGTGAGCAGTTCTTC. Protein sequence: CASSSKGVAGEQFF.

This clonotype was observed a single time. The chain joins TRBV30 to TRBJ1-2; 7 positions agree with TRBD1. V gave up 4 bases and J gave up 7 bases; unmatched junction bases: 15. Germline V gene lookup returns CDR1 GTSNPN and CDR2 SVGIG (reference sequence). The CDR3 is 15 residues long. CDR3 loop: CAWTGQVKSRGGYTF. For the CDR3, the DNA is TGTGCCTGGACCGGACAGGTCAAATCGAGGGGTGGCTACACCTTC.

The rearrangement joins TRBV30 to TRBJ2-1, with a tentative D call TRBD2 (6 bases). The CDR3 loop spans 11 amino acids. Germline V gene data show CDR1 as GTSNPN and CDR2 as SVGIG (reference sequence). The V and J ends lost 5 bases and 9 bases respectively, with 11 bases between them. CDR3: CAWAGGSEQFF. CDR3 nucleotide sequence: TGTGCCTGGGCCGGGGGTAGTGAGCAGTTCTTC.

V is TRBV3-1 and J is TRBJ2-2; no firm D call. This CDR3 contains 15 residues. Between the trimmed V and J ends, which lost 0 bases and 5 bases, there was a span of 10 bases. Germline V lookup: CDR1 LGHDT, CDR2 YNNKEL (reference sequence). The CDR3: CASSQDGVFTGELFF. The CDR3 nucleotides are TGTGCCAGCAGCCAAGACGGAGTATTTACCGGGGAGCTGTTTTTT.

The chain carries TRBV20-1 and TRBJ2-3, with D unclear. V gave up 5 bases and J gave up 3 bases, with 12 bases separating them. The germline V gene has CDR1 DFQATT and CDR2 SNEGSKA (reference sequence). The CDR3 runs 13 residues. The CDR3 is CSAPLGGTDTQYF. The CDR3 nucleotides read TGCAGTGCTCCCTTGGGTGGAACAGATACGCAGTATTTT.

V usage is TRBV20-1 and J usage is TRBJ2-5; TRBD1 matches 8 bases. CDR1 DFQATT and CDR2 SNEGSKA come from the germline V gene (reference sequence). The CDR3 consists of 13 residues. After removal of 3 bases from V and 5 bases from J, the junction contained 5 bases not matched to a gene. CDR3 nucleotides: TGCAGTGCTAGTGCCAGGGGGCTGGAGACCCAGTACTTC. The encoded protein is CSASARGLETQYF.

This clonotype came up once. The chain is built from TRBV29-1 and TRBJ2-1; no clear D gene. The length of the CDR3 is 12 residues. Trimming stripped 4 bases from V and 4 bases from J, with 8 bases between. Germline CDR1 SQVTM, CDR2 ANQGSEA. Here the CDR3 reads CSVVPGYNEQFF. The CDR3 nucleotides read TGCAGCGTTGTCCCCGGATACAATGAGCAGTTCTTC.

CDR3 coding DNA: TGTGCCAGCAGTTACTCTTCCCAGAGCTCCTATAATTCACCCCTCCACTTT. As protein: CASSYSSQSSYNSPLHF. This chain joins TRBV6-5 and TRBJ1-6, with D unclear. Germline values: CDR1 MNHEY, CDR2 SVGAGI. V lost 0 bases to trimming and J lost 0 bases, with 9 bases between them. The CDR3 is 17 amino acids.